This paragraph reports one T cell receptor beta chain. The data are from a study of blood T cell repertoires in COVID-19. Study details: Some COVID-19 samples were acute and others convalescent; all came from the United States, Italy and Spain. Sample material is recorded as cDNA or gDNA derived from T cells, B-cell-depleted T cells, or PBMCs.

Germline values: CDR1 SGDLS, CDR2 YYNGEE. The CDR3 has 14 residues. V lost 0 bases and J 1 base, leaving 7 bases between the germline ends. In the original analysis: For nucleated cells, counts were estimated from reference gene primer amplification. Libraries were prepared by immunoSEQ multiplex PCR; TCRdb keeps only in-frame clonotypes and omits some of them. V, J and clone size derive from that table, while D and trimming were established from the DNA sequence. The profile shows around 130,000 clones, 84% of them singletons. The chain is built from TRBV9 and TRBJ1-1; perhaps TRBD1 as D (5 bases). The sample comprised peripheral blood. The TCR comes from a human donor in a cohort sampled during active COVID-19. CDR3 DNA sequence: TGTGCCAGCAGCGTAGGACAGCGGAACACTGAAGCTTTCTTT. This sequence encodes CASSVGQRNTEAFF. The whole variable domain, remainder taken from reference TRBV9 and TRBJ1-1, is DSGVTQTPKHLITATGQRVTLRCSPRSGDLSVYWYQQSLDQGLQFLIQYYNGEERAKGNILERFSAQQFPDLHSELNLSSLELGDSALYFCASSVGQRNTEAFFGQGTRLTVV.